This TCR beta chain is drawn from a study of blood T cell repertoires in COVID-19. This table comes from immunoSEQ multiplex PCR, and its TCRdb copy is limited to in-frame clones, with some not included. Found here are around 190,000 clones, 88% of them singletons; the top ten hold roughly 9%. Cohort assignment relied on participant-reported clinical history. Germline V CDR1 and CDR2: SGHDN, FVKESK. V was clipped by 2 bases and J by 2 bases; unmatched bases: 5. The CDR3 has 17 residues. The receptor was derived from a woman in her late teens or twenties who had recovered from COVID-19. V is TRBV14 and J is TRBJ1-3; 11 positions agree with TRBD1. Sequenced input: PBMCs or T cells enriched from blood (not recorded which). The CDR3 loop reads CASSQRPGQGAGNTIYF. In nucleotides, the CDR3 is TGTGCCAGCAGCCAAAGACCGGGACAGGGGGCTGGAAACACCATATATTTT.